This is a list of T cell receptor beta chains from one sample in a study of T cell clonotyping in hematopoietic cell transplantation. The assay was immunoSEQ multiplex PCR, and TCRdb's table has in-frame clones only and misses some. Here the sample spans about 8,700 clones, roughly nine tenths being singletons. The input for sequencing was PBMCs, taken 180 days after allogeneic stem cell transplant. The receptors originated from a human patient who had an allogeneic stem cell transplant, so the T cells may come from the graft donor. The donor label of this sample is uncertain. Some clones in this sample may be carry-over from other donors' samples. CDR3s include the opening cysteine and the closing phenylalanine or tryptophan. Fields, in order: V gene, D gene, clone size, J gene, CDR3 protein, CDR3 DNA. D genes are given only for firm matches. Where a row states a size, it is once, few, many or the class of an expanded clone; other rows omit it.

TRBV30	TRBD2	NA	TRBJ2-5	CAWSTGLAGGETQYF	TGTGCCTGGAGTACAGGACTAGCGGGGGGGGAGACCCAGTACTTC
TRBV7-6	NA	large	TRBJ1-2	CASSLDGGGLEGYTF	TGTGCCAGCAGCTTAGATGGAGGGGGGCTTGAAGGCTACACCTTC
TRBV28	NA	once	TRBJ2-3	CASSPQTADTQYF	TGTGCCAGCAGTCCCCAGACCGCAGATACGCAGTATTTT
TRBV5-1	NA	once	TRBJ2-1	CASSSIGSQGNEQFF	TGCGCCAGCAGCTCGATAGGGTCGCAAGGGAATGAGCAGTTCTTC
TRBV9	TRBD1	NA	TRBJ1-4	CASSAGQGRTNEKLFF	TGTGCCAGCAGCGCCGGACAGGGGAGGACTAATGAAAAACTGTTTTTT
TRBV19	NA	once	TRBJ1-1	CASKNRGMLNTEAFF	TGTGCCAGTAAGAATCGGGGGATGCTGAACACTGAAGCTTTCTTT
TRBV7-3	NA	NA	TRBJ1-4	CASSAGGGHNEKLFF	TGTGCCAGCAGCGCGGGGGGAGGACATAATGAAAAACTGTTTTTT
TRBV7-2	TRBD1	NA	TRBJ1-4	CASSFQGADEKLFF	TGTGCCAGCAGCTTCCAGGGGGCAGATGAAAAACTGTTTTTT
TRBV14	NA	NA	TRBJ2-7	CASSLTGSSSYEQYF	TGTGCCAGCAGCCTCACAGGGTCCTCGTCCTACGAGCAGTACTTC
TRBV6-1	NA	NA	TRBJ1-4	CASNPGSTKSEKLFF	TGTGCCAGCAACCCGGGATCTACTAAGTCAGAAAAACTGTTTTTT
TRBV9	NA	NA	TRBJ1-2	CASSGGTYYGYTF	TGTGCCAGCAGCGGCGGGACATACTATGGCTACACCTTC
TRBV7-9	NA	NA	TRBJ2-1	CASMRGGAVSYNEQFF	TGTGCCAGCATGCGTGGGGGCGCAGTATCCTACAATGAGCAGTTCTTC
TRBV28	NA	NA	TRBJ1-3	CASRPQDYSGNTIYF	TGTGCCAGCAGACCGCAGGATTACTCTGGAAACACCATATATTTT